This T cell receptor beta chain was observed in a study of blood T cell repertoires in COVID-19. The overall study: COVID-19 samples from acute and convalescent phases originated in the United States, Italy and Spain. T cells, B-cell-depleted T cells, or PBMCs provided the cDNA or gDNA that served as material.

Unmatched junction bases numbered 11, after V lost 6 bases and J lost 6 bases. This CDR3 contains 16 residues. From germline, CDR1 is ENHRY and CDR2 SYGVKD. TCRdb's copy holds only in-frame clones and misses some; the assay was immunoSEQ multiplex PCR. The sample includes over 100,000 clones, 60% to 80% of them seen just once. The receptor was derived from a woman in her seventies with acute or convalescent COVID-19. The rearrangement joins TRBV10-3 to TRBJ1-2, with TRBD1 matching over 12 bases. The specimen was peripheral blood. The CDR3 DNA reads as TGTGCCATCAGCAACTTACGGGACAGGGGGCATGATGGCTACACCTTC. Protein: CAISNLRDRGHDGYTF.